Listed below are T cell receptor beta chains from one sample, sequenced in a study of blood T cell repertoires in COVID-19. Profiling relied on immunoSEQ multiplex PCR, and the TCRdb table lists in-frame clones only, not all of them. Here the sample spans some 270,000 clones, 86% being singletons. The sequencing input was peripheral blood. The receptor set was obtained from a middle-aged man with active or convalescent COVID-19. Both conserved end residues are part of each CDR3. D genes are given only for firm matches. Clone sizes are given selectively: once, few, many, or a class where the clone is expanded.

DNA,CDR3,V,size,J,D
TGTGCCACCAGCCCCGAACAGGGGAGATTTAATTCACCCCTCCACTTT,CATSPEQGRFNSPLHF,TRBV24-1,NA,TRBJ1-6,TRBD1
TGTGCCAGCAGCCTCCGACAGGGGGCTGCTGCTGAAGCTTTCTTT,CASSLRQGAAAEAFF,TRBV3-1/TRBV3-2,NA,TRBJ1-1,TRBD1
TGCGCCAGCAACCGGGACTCCGGGGCCTACGAGCAGTACTTC,CASNRDSGAYEQYF,TRBV5-1,NA,TRBJ2-7,NA
TGTGCCAGCAGCTTAGGACTAGCGGAATACAATGAGCAGTTCTTC,CASSLGLAEYNEQFF,TRBV5-8,NA,TRBJ2-1,TRBD2
TGCGCCAGCAGCCAAGGTTGGGGGGTCCAAGAGACCCAGTACTTC,CASSQGWGVQETQYF,TRBV4-1,few,TRBJ2-5,NA
TGTGCCAGCAGCTTAGACGGGACAGGGTTTTACTTC,CASSLDGTGFYF,TRBV7-9,NA,TRBJ2-7,TRBD1
TGTGCCAGCAGTTTAACCGGCGGGAGTGCCACAGATACGCAGTATTTT,CASSLTGGSATDTQYF,TRBV27,once,TRBJ2-3,TRBD2
TGTGCCAGCAAGCTGACAGGAGACGCCACAGATACGCAGTATTTT,CASKLTGDATDTQYF,TRBV5-4,NA,TRBJ2-3,NA
TGTGCCAGCAGTTTACTTGGGGAGAGGACTGAAGCTTTCTTT,CASSLLGERTEAFF,TRBV28,NA,TRBJ1-1,NA
TGTGCCAGCAGCCACCTTCCAAGCGAAGGGGTCTACAATGAGCAGTTCTTC,CASSHLPSEGVYNEQFF,TRBV4-2,NA,TRBJ2-1,NA
TGCGCCAGCAGCTTGGCAGGGGGCCGATATGGAAACACCATATATTTT,CASSLAGGRYGNTIYF,TRBV5-1,once,TRBJ1-3,TRBD1
TGTGCCAGCAGTGAAGCCTGGCTAGCGGACTACAGTGAGCAGTTCTTC,CASSEAWLADYSEQFF,TRBV6-1,NA,TRBJ2-1,TRBD2
TGTGCCAGCAGCTTGGGGACAGGGGGCCTCATTCAGTACTTC,CASSLGTGGLIQYF,TRBV5-4,NA,TRBJ2-4,TRBD1
TGTGCTAGCAGCCGTGGGACTAGCGGGAGTTCCGGGGAGCTGTTTTTT,CASSRGTSGSSGELFF,TRBV7-7,NA,TRBJ2-2,TRBD2
TGCGCCACCTGCGATCAACCTAACTATGGCTACACCTTC,CATCDQPNYGYTF,TRBV10-2,NA,TRBJ1-2,NA
TGTGCCAGCAGTGTATTAGTGGCGGGTACAGATACGCAGTATTTT,CASSVLVAGTDTQYF,TRBV2,once,TRBJ2-3,NA
TGCGCCAGCAGCTCACAGGGGACGGCCACTGAAGCTTTCTTT,CASSSQGTATEAFF,TRBV5-1,NA,TRBJ1-1,TRBD1
TGTGCCAGCAGCTTAGTTGGGTCCCCAGGGACGCAGTATTTT,CASSLVGSPGTQYF,TRBV7-9,NA,TRBJ2-3,NA
TGTGCCAGCAGCGTTATCACAGGGGGGTACACTGAAGCTTTCTTT,CASSVITGGYTEAFF,TRBV9,NA,TRBJ1-1,TRBD1
TGTGCCAGCAGCTTAGAAGCGGACAGGGTCTACGAGCAGTACTTC,CASSLEADRVYEQYF,TRBV7-3,NA,TRBJ2-7,TRBD1
TGTGCCAGCAGCCAGCTAGGTCTGTATGGCTACACCTTC,CASSQLGLYGYTF,TRBV5-4,NA,TRBJ1-2,NA
TGTGCCAGCAGCCAATTCGGAGTTGAGCAGTACTTC,CASSQFGVEQYF,TRBV14,few,TRBJ2-7,NA
TGTGCCAGCAGCCTCCACGGGGCGGGGGAAGAGACCCAGTACTTC,CASSLHGAGEETQYF,TRBV3-1/TRBV3-2,NA,TRBJ2-5,TRBD2
TGTGCCAGCAGCCAAGATCTGAGTGGGGGGGCTAACAATGAGCAGTTCTTC,CASSQDLSGGANNEQFF,TRBV14,NA,TRBJ2-1,NA
TGTGCCAGCAGCCAAGACACCAGAGAGACCCAGTACTTC,CASSQDTRETQYF,TRBV14,NA,TRBJ2-5,NA
TGTGCCAGCAGTCCGGGGGTAAATGAGCAGTTCTTC,CASSPGVNEQFF,TRBV27,once,TRBJ2-1,NA
TGCGCCAGCAGTGCTAGAGGGTTCAATGAGCAGTTCTTC,CASSARGFNEQFF,TRBV10-2,NA,TRBJ2-1,NA
TGTGCCTGGACGGATGGACAGAGCAATCAGCCCCAGCATTTT,CAWTDGQSNQPQHF,TRBV30,NA,TRBJ1-5,NA
TGTGCCTGGAGTCCACCTCCAGTTGAAAAACTGTTTTTT,CAWSPPPVEKLFF,TRBV30,NA,TRBJ1-4,NA
TGTGCCAGCAGCCGACTAGCGGGAGGGCCGAACGAGCAGTACTTC,CASSRLAGGPNEQYF,TRBV27,NA,TRBJ2-7,TRBD2
TGTGCCAGCACTTGGGTAGCGGGAGTATCCAAAAACATTCAGTACTTC,CASTWVAGVSKNIQYF,TRBV5-5,NA,TRBJ2-4,TRBD2
TGTGCCAGCTTATCGACTAGCGGCATCTTCAATGAGCAGTTCTTC,CASLSTSGIFNEQFF,TRBV7-9,NA,TRBJ2-1,TRBD2
TGTGCCAGCAGTTACCCCAAGCTCCCGGGACATCGACAAGAGACCCAGTACTTC,CASSYPKLPGHRQETQYF,TRBV28,NA,TRBJ2-5,NA
TGTGCCAGCAGGGAGGGACAGCGGACTTTCCCCTATAATTCACCCCTCCACTTT,CASREGQRTFPYNSPLHF,TRBV21-1,NA,TRBJ1-6,NA
TGTGCCAGTAGCATCCAAAGCGGGATATCTTACAATGAGCAGTTCTTC,CASSIQSGISYNEQFF,TRBV19,NA,TRBJ2-1,TRBD2
TGTGCCAGCAGTGCCTCAGCCGGGACAAGAAGGCCCTATGGCTACACCTTC,CASSASAGTRRPYGYTF,TRBV2,NA,TRBJ1-2,NA
TGTGCCAGTAGTATCGACAGGGTTGGCTACACCTTC,CASSIDRVGYTF,TRBV19,few,TRBJ1-2,TRBD1
TGTGCCATCAGAGGGGCCTCCACCGGGGAGCTGTTTTTT,CAIRGASTGELFF,TRBV10-3,NA,TRBJ2-2,NA
TGCGCCAGCAGTGAGTGGAGTAGCGGGGGCTACGAGCAGTACTTC,CASSEWSSGGYEQYF,TRBV10-2,NA,TRBJ2-7,TRBD2
TGTGCCAGCAGCTCCAACGGGAGGGAGCAGTTCTTC,CASSSNGREQFF,TRBV5-4,NA,TRBJ2-1,TRBD2
TGTGCCAGTAGTCCCTGGACAGGCCATAATGAAAAACTGTTTTTT,CASSPWTGHNEKLFF,TRBV19,NA,TRBJ1-4,TRBD1
TGTGCCAGCAGTTACTCCTGGACAGGGGGGGATGAGCAGTTCTTC,CASSYSWTGGDEQFF,TRBV6-5,NA,TRBJ2-1,TRBD1
TGTGCCAGCAGTGGGGAAACCACCGGGACTCCGAGGAGAGATACGCAGTATTTT,CASSGETTGTPRRDTQYF,TRBV6-1,NA,TRBJ2-3,NA
TGTGCCAGCATCCCCGGGACTACATTAGCTGAGCAGTTCTTC,CASIPGTTLAEQFF,TRBV28,NA,TRBJ2-1,TRBD2
TGTGCCAGCAGCTCAACACCACTGGGGGGGCAAGAGACCCAGTACTTC,CASSSTPLGGQETQYF,TRBV7-6,NA,TRBJ2-5,TRBD2
TGTGCCAGCAGTTTATTCGGGACAATGAACACTGAAGCTTTCTTT,CASSLFGTMNTEAFF,TRBV27,once,TRBJ1-1,NA
TGTGCCACCAGTGACTCAGGGTCAGATACGCAGTATTTT,CATSDSGSDTQYF,TRBV24-1,NA,TRBJ2-3,NA
TGCAGTGCTAGTCATTTAAGCGGGAGTGTCTACGAGCAGTACTTC,CSASHLSGSVYEQYF,TRBV20-1,NA,TRBJ2-7,TRBD2
TGTGCCAGCAGCTTACGGGGCGGGGACACTGAAGCTTTCTTT,CASSLRGGDTEAFF,TRBV7-2,NA,TRBJ1-1,NA
TGCGCCAGCAGCTTGATTACTAGCGGGAGGTTCAGTGGGGCCTACGAGCAGTACTTC,CASSLITSGRFSGAYEQYF,TRBV5-1,NA,TRBJ2-7,TRBD2
TGTGCCAGCAGTTTGGAGCCCGCCGGGGGCTACACCTTC,CASSLEPAGGYTF,TRBV27,once,TRBJ1-2,NA
TGTGCCTGGAGTTTAGGGGTATTGAAAGAAAAACTGTTTTTT,CAWSLGVLKEKLFF,TRBV30,NA,TRBJ1-4,NA
TGCAGCGTGTTGTTAGCCCCTCGGGGGGCTGGCGGGGAGCTGTTTTTT,CSVLLAPRGAGGELFF,TRBV29-1,NA,TRBJ2-2,NA
TGCGCCAGCAGTGAGTCGGCGGCAGGGGGCCAAGAGACCCAGTACTTC,CASSESAAGGQETQYF,TRBV10-1,NA,TRBJ2-5,TRBD1
TGTGCCAGCAGCTCTTCTGATGAGCAGTTCTTC,CASSSSDEQFF,TRBV7-3,NA,TRBJ2-1,NA
TGCGCCAGCAGTGAAACAGGGAAGTTGTCCTACGAGCAGTACTTC,CASSETGKLSYEQYF,TRBV10-2,NA,TRBJ2-7,NA
TGCGCCAGCAGCGGCTACATCAGGACAGGGGCTGGTAATGAGCAGTTCTTC,CASSGYIRTGAGNEQFF,TRBV5-1,NA,TRBJ2-1,TRBD1